This T cell receptor beta chain emerged from a study of T cell responses to AZD1222 COVID-19 vaccine. Study-level points and caveats: Clonal diversity was possibly underestimated, and white British individuals and females predominated among donors. Distributed over spike, vaccine-associated CD4 TCRs predominated at 160-218 and 743-854.

A note on this clone: Its antigen is currently unknown.

Sequenced by immunoSEQ multiplex PCR; TCRdb stores in-frame clones only, minus some. Of about 150,000 clones in the sample, roughly 90% were seen once. The ends were cut back, 0 bases at V and 7 bases at J, with 10 bases in the middle. The germline gives CDR1 MNHEY, CDR2 SVGAGI. The CDR3 has 15 amino acids. The chain has TRBV6-5 and TRBJ1-6; no clear D. Sequencing was performed on peripheral blood, taken 28 days after the second AZD1222 dose. The sequence was obtained from an adult who received the AZD1222 COVID-19 vaccine. As DNA, the CDR3 is TGTGCCAGCAGTTACTCAAGAGAATTGAATTCACCCCTCCACTTT. Amino acid sequence: CASSYSRELNSPLHF.